This TCR beta chain is drawn from a study of naive and memory T cell subsets. Both TRBC1 and TRBC2 were covered by a beta constant-region primer of two equimolar oligonucleotides. Four rounds of PCR amplified the ligated cDNA using nested alpha and beta constant-region primers plus SP2. An oligonucleotide with the SP2 primer and a 12-nucleotide UMI was ligated to the cDNA 3' end. TCRdb analysed the UMI-ligation and nested PCR reads with MiXCR anew, one entry per CDR3 protein. The sample shows roughly 130,000 distinct CDR3 sequences, 35% to 40% of them seen only once. This clonotype has more than one count but fewer than ten. Its specificity is unknown. The CDR3 loop spans 19 amino acids. V lost 2 bases and J lost 7; bases outside the gene matches: 17. The germline V gene encodes CDR1 MDHEN and CDR2 SYDVKM. Findings of the study overall: In naive cells, over 85% of TCR sequences were seen only once. From naive to CM, EM and EMRA, diversity decreased and Gini increased.

The source of this sequence is a human donor in good health. Sequenced input: central memory CD4+ T cells from blood. The chain links TRBV28 to TRBJ2-1; 10 bases fit TRBD2. In DNA, the CDR3 is TGTGCCAGCAGTTTAAGGCTAGCGGGAGTTGGTCTTCGTACTAATGAGCAGTTCTTC. Its protein product is CASSLRLAGVGLRTNEQFF. Together with reference TRBV28 and TRBJ2-1, the CDR3 gives the full variable domain: DVKVTQSSRYLVKRTGEKVFLECVQDMDHENMFWYRQDPGLGLRLIYFSYDVKMKEKGDIPEGYSVSREKKERFSLILESASTNQTSMYLCASSLRLAGVGLRTNEQFFGPGTRLTVL.